These 21 T cell receptor beta chains were sequenced from one sample in a study of regulatory T cells in long-lasting Graves disease. Relying on iRepertoire HTBI primers and Arm-PCR of CDR3 regions, the team built TCR beta libraries. TCRdb itself ran the multiplex PCR reads through MiXCR, one entry per CDR3 protein. Altogether hundreds of thousands of distinct CDR3 sequences are present, roughly 14% being singletons, with the ten largest covering 8.5% to 10%. Noted time point: newly diagnosed GD, antithyroid drugs for less than 3 months. From PBMCs, RNA was extracted and then used to make the TCR library. The same sample was also used in a study of T cells in Graves' hyperthyroidism and ophthalmopathy.

The specimen comprised peripheral blood mononuclear cells (PBMCs), sampled at new diagnosis, from a patient treated with antithyroid drugs. The receptor set was obtained from a man aged 25-45 years with Graves disease.

This clonotype was seen a handful of times. This sequence joins TRBV6-2 or TRBV6-3 and TRBJ1-5; weak D call: TRBD1 (6 bases). Germline V gives CDR1 MNHEY, CDR2 SVGEGT. Trimming pared 8 bases from V and 6 bases from J, leaving 17 bases between. This CDR3 contains 14 residues. The CDR3 DNA sequence: TGTGCCAGCGGTACCTTGGGGGGGCTTCAGCCCCAGCATTTT. It is translated as CASGTLGGLQPQHF.

This clonotype has a count of ten or more. The rearrangement links TRBV19 to TRBJ1-1; 10 bases are a match to TRBD1. Germline V lookup: CDR1 LNHDA, CDR2 SQIVND (reference sequence). J was trimmed by 5 bases and V by 9 bases; bases with no gene match: 15. CDR3 size: 16 residues. The CDR3 coding sequence is TGTGCCAGCGCCCTACTTCCGGGACAGGGGAGGACTGAAGCTTTCTTT. Amino acid sequence: CASALLPGQGRTEAFF. Drawing the rest from reference TRBV19 and TRBJ1-1, the complete variable domain is DGGITQSPKYLFRKEGQNVTLSCEQNLNHDAMYWYRQDPGQGLRLIYYSQIVNDFQKGDIAEGYSVSREKKESFPLTVTSAQKNPTAFYLCASALLPGQGRTEAFFGQGTRLTVV.

This clonotype was detected many times. This sequence joins TRBV27 and TRBJ1-2; the match to TRBD1 covers 7 bases. The germline V gene has CDR1 MNHEY and CDR2 SMNVEV (reference sequence). CDR3 length: 14 amino acids. The trim removed 6 bases at V and 4 bases at J, leaving 8 bases unmatched. CDR3 region: CASSRLQGVYGYTF. The CDR3 bases are TGTGCCAGCAGCCGCCTTCAGGGGGTCTATGGCTACACCTTC.

V gene TRBV27 combines with J gene TRBJ1-4; 7 nucleotides line up with TRBD1. The CDR3 contains 15 residues. Germline trimming cut 4 bases from V and 6 bases from J; bases unmatched to any gene: 8. Germline CDR1 MNHEY, CDR2 SMNVEV (reference sequence). The CDR3 spells CASSSPRQGYEKLFF. The DNA of the CDR3 is TGTGCCAGCAGTTCACCTAGACAGGGTTATGAAAAACTGTTTTTT.

The table lists this clonotype with many counts. The V gene is TRBV20-1, the J gene TRBJ2-7, with a tentative D call TRBD2 (6 bases). The CDR3 has 14 amino acids. Germline V gives CDR1 DFQATT, CDR2 SNEGSKA (reference sequence). The V gene lost 4 bases and the J gene lost 5 bases, with 18 bases spanning the gap. This chain's CDR3 is CSATPSDQTHEQYF. CDR3 in DNA: TGCAGTGCTACCCCTAGCGACCAGACCCACGAGCAGTACTTC.

This clonotype was found a few times. The chain combines TRBV9 with TRBJ2-7; D uncertain. This CDR3 contains 15 residues. Germline V gene sequence: CDR1 SGDLS, CDR2 YYNGEE. V shed 4 bases and J shed 0 bases, with 14 bases lying between them. CDR3 sequence: CASSPDGRLSYEQYF. CDR3 nucleotides: TGTGCCAGCAGCCCGGACGGAAGACTCTCCTACGAGCAGTACTTC.

This clonotype was detected many times. V and J are TRBV20-1 and TRBJ1-3, with TRBD1 identical over 7 bases. The CDR3 is 16 residues long. Per the germline V gene, CDR1 is DFQATT and CDR2 is SNEGSKA (reference sequence). With 3 bases clipped from V and 1 base from J, the junction kept 9 bases outside the gene matches. The CDR3 loop is CSASLTGVKSGNTIYF. The CDR3 coding sequence is TGCAGTGCTAGCCTAACAGGGGTAAAATCTGGAAACACCATATATTTT.

This clonotype was seen only a few times. This chain uses TRBV27 with TRBJ2-3; D not certain. Germline V gives CDR1 MNHEY, CDR2 SMNVEV (reference sequence). The V end lost 2 bases, the J end lost 5 bases, and 11 bases lay between the germline ends. The CDR3 has 14 residues. The DNA of the CDR3 is TGTGCCAGCAGTTTAAACGCTCCAATAGATACGCAGTATTTT. Protein sequence: CASSLNAPIDTQYF.

This clonotype occurred many times. The J gene is TRBJ2-1, the V gene TRBV20-1, with 11 bases fitting TRBD1. After removal of 0 bases from V and 6 bases from J, the junction contained 7 bases not matched to a gene. Germline-derived CDR1 and CDR2 are DFQATT and SNEGSKA (reference sequence). The length of the CDR3 is 16 residues. This CDR3 reads CSARDLGQGAPNEQFF. The CDR3 DNA reads as TGCAGTGCTAGAGATCTAGGACAGGGGGCGCCCAATGAGCAGTTCTTC.

This clonotype appeared many times. The chain is built from TRBV29-1 and TRBJ1-1; unclear D gene. V gave up 0 bases and J gave up 4 bases, with 9 bases separating them. CDR3 length: 13 amino acids. CDR1 is SQVTM, CDR2 ANQGSEA, per germline. CDR3 bases: TGCAGCGTTGAAGACCCGCCAGCCACTGAAGCTTTCTTT. Residues: CSVEDPPATEAFF.

This clonotype was recorded a few times. This chain joins TRBV30 and TRBJ1-6; 10 bases align to TRBD1. The CDR3 has 16 amino acids. V shed 3 bases, J shed 4 bases, and the junction held 6 bases outside the gene matches. CDR1 GTSNPN and CDR2 SVGIG come from the germline V gene (reference sequence). The CDR3 region has the DNA TGTGCCTGGAGAAGGGGGGGACAGGGGTATAATTCACCCCTCCACTTT. Its protein product is CAWRRGGQGYNSPLHF.

This clonotype has at least ten counts. The CDR3 region has the DNA TGTGCCAGCAGTTTAGGAGGGGTCGGACGCGCCAATGAAAAACTGTTTTTT. It yields the protein CASSLGGVGRANEKLFF. The gene calls are TRBV6-5 and TRBJ1-4, with D possibly being TRBD1 (5 bases). This CDR3 spans 17 amino acids. CDR1 is MNHEY and CDR2 is SVGAGI in the germline V gene. The ends were cut back, 4 bases at V and 5 bases at J, with 20 bases in the middle.

The CDR3 is CASSKTLGQETQYF. DNA of the CDR3: TGTGCCAGCTCAAAGACCCTGGGCCAAGAGACCCAGTACTTC. V gene TRBV18 combines with J gene TRBJ2-5; D is ambiguous. Trimming cost V 5 bases and J 1 base, with 11 bases left between them. Germline V gene sequence: CDR1 KGHSH, CDR2 LQKENI. This CDR3 region has 14 residues.

This clonotype was seen a single time. V gene TRBV10-3 combines with J gene TRBJ2-3; 8 positions match TRBD1. The CDR3 runs 15 residues. CDR1 and CDR2 (germline): ENHRY, SYGVKD. V shed 6 bases and J 2 bases; nucleotides not matched to a gene: 7. The CDR3: CAISRGQDPTDTQYF. For the CDR3, the DNA is TGTGCCATCAGCCGGGGACAGGACCCCACAGATACGCAGTATTTT.

The chain joins TRBV19 to TRBJ2-7; D uncertain. Trimming shortened V by 4 bases and J by 1 base, and 11 bases separated the two germline ends. The germline V gene encodes CDR1 LNHDA and CDR2 SQIVND (reference sequence). The CDR3 covers 14 residues. The CDR3 sequence: CASSTRAGSYEQYF. The CDR3 region has the DNA TGTGCCAGTAGTACCCGGGCTGGATCCTACGAGCAGTACTTC.

The gene calls are TRBV30 and TRBJ1-5; 7 nucleotides align to TRBD1. The CDR3 is 14 amino acids. J gave up 2 bases and V 1 base, and 2 bases lay outside the gene matches. Germline CDR1 reads GTSNPN; CDR2 reads SVGIG (reference sequence). CDR3 in DNA: TGTGCCTGGAGTGCCAGGGGGGGCAATCAGCCCCAGCATTTT. It encodes CAWSARGGNQPQHF.

At least ten counts were recorded for this clonotype. This rearrangement joins TRBV20-1 to TRBJ2-4; no reliable D call. This CDR3 has 11 amino acids. V lost 7 bases to trimming and J lost 7 bases, with 11 bases between them. Germline V CDR1 and CDR2: DFQATT, SNEGSKA (reference sequence). DNA of the CDR3: TGCAGTGGGCCAGTGAGGAACATTCAGTACTTC. Amino acid sequence: CSGPVRNIQYF.

This clonotype was detected many times. The J gene is TRBJ2-5, the V gene TRBV2; D may match TRBD1 or TRBD2 (5 bases each). The ends were cut back, 7 bases at V and 0 bases at J, with 9 bases in the middle. Germline CDR1 SNHLY, CDR2 FYNNEI. This CDR3 contains 13 residues. CDR3 nucleotide sequence: TGTGCCAGCACCCCGGGACACCAAGAGACCCAGTACTTC. Residues: CASTPGHQETQYF.

Written as DNA, the CDR3 is TGTGCCAGCCCGTACCCAACACCAGGGACCGGGGAGCTGTTTTTT. Amino acids: CASPYPTPGTGELFF. The chain uses TRBV2 and TRBJ2-2; tentatively, D is TRBD1 (5 bases). The germline gives CDR1 SNHLY, CDR2 FYNNEI. V was shortened by 8 bases and J by 5 bases, with 18 bases between the two germline ends. The CDR3 runs to 15 residues.

This chain connects TRBV2 to TRBJ1-1; no clear D. CDR1 and CDR2 (germline): SNHLY, FYNNEI. This CDR3 contains 11 residues. CDR3 region: CANAFYTEAFF. In DNA, the CDR3 is TGTGCAAACGCATTCTACACTGAAGCTTTCTTT.

In its sample, this clonotype was seen many times. The V gene is TRBV7-2, the J gene TRBJ2-2; 8 bases match TRBD2. Germline CDR1 SGHTA, CDR2 FQGNSA. CDR3 length: 14 amino acids. V shed 5 bases and J 7 bases; nucleotides not matched to a gene: 6. CDR3 coding DNA: TGTGCCAGCAGCCGACGGCGGGAGGTCGGGGAGCTGTTTTTT. This sequence encodes CASSRRREVGELFF.